Sequencing of this T cell receptor (beta chain) was carried out in a study of PD-1 blockade in classical Hodgkin lymphoma. In its sample, this clone was seen once. Brentuximab vedotin exposure varied among the patients, all of whom had relapsed after autologous stem cell transplantation. Here immunoSEQ multiplex PCR was the method, and the copy in TCRdb shows in-frame clones only, minus some. The table records more than 90,000 clones, 85% to 90% of them present only once. Here the sequenced sample was peripheral blood mononuclear cells (PBMCs), taken before the second cycle of nivolumab. This TCR derives from a human donor with classical Hodgkin lymphoma.

The chain's CDR3 is CASSGMGRGGVHEQFF. The DNA of the CDR3 is TGTGCCAGCAGTGGCATGGGGCGGGGGGGCGTGCATGAGCAGTTCTTC. The J gene is TRBJ2-1, the V gene TRBV6-4, with 9 bases lining up with TRBD2. CDR1 MRHNA and CDR2 SNTAGT come from the germline V gene. Losses at the gene ends were 4 bases for V and 8 bases for J; bases not matched to a gene: 12. This CDR3 has 16 amino acids.